One and the same sample provided the 17 T cell receptor beta chains below, sequenced in a study of shared clonotypes between healthy human individuals. Sequencing was performed with immunoSEQ multiplex PCR; in TCRdb, only in-frame clones are kept and a portion is missing. The sample records 2.3 million or so clones, more than 80% being singletons. What was sequenced was naive CD4+ T cells from PBMCs. Subset of the sample: CD45RA+ positively selected. The receptors were gathered from a man aged 18 to 35 in good health. Some clones in this sample may be carry-over from other donors' samples.

The chain recombines TRBV5-6 with TRBJ1-3; no clear D. The CDR3 runs to 15 residues. Between the trimmed V and J ends, which lost 3 bases and 1 base, there was a span of 11 bases. The V gene's germline CDR1 is SGHDT and CDR2 YYEEEE. The CDR3 DNA reads TGTGCCAGCAGCTCCCTTACTCAGTCTGGAAACACCATATATTTT. This sequence encodes CASSSLTQSGNTIYF.

The CDR3 reads CASSLNVGGRDNEQFF. CDR3 nucleotides: TGTGCCAGCAGCTTAAACGTCGGGGGCAGGGACAATGAGCAGTTCTTC. V and J are TRBV5-6 and TRBJ2-1; D is tentatively TRBD1 or TRBD2 (6 bases each). CDR1 and CDR2 (germline): SGHDT, YYEEEE. This CDR3 region has 16 residues. V was clipped by 2 bases and J by 5 bases, with 17 bases between them.

The genes are TRBV6-1 and TRBJ2-7, with D uncertain. V was cut by 3 bases and J by 3 bases, with 15 bases left in between. In germline, CDR1 is MNHNS, CDR2 SASEGT. This CDR3 is 15 amino acids long. CDR3 in amino acids: CASSDHQARFYEQYF. In DNA form, the CDR3 reads TGTGCCAGCAGTGACCACCAGGCACGCTTCTACGAGCAGTACTTC.

V is TRBV5-1 and J is TRBJ2-3; D is possibly TRBD1 (7 bases). The length of the CDR3 is 15 residues. V lost 4 bases to trimming and J lost 4 bases, with 16 bases between them. The V gene's germline CDR1 is SGHRS and CDR2 YFSETQ. CDR3 in amino acids: CASSGGDSHSDTQYF. In nucleotides, the CDR3 is TGCGCCAGCAGCGGCGGGGACAGCCATTCAGATACGCAGTATTTT.

The V and J genes are TRBV6-4 and TRBJ2-7, with 10 bases aligning to TRBD2. The junction had 5 bases not matched to a gene; V was cut back by 2 bases and J by 4 bases. The CDR3 covers 15 residues. Germline lookup yields CDR1 MRHNA and CDR2 SNTAGT. CDR3 amino acids: CASSDTGLADYEQYF. The DNA of the CDR3 is TGTGCCAGCAGTGACACCGGACTAGCGGATTACGAGCAGTACTTC.

As to this clone: Within the sample, other DNA sequences also encode this same CDR3. The rearrangement joins TRBV25-1 to TRBJ2-7; unclear D gene. Trimming cost V 4 bases and J 4 bases, with 5 bases left between them. The CDR3 covers 11 residues. CDR1 and CDR2 from the germline V gene are MGHDK and SYGVNS. Here the CDR3 DNA reads TGTGCCAGCAGTGCACCTTACGAGCAGTACTTC. Protein sequence: CASSAPYEQYF.

The chain uses TRBV5-1 and TRBJ2-7; the D is unclear. Per the germline V gene, CDR1 is SGHRS and CDR2 is YFSETQ. This CDR3 has 14 residues. The V end lost 3 bases, the J end lost 3 bases, and 13 bases lay between the germline ends. The DNA for the CDR3 is TGCGCCAGCAGCTCAGGTAACTTGTTCTACGAGCAGTACTTC. Residues: CASSSGNLFYEQYF.

The chain has TRBV4-2 and TRBJ1-2; weak D call: TRBD1 (5 bases). V lost 0 bases and J lost 8, with 16 bases in between. This CDR3 is 15 amino acids long. CDR1 is LGHNA and CDR2 is YNFKEQ in the germline V gene. CDR3 coding DNA: TGTGCCAGCAGCCAAGAGAGCAGGGAGACGAGGGGCTACACCTTC. Residues: CASSQESRETRGYTF.

The chain employs TRBV2 and TRBJ2-3; perhaps TRBD2 as D (6 bases). The germline gives CDR1 SNHLY, CDR2 FYNNEI. Trimming took off 8 bases at V and 4 bases at J, with 19 bases between the two ends. The CDR3 loop spans 15 amino acids. Here the CDR3 reads CASEVYQGLSDTQYF. DNA of the CDR3: TGTGCCAGCGAGGTATATCAGGGACTCTCAGATACGCAGTATTTT.

The chain combines TRBV7-3 with TRBJ2-1; no clear D gene. Trimming took 6 bases from V and 8 from J, leaving 23 bases between them. Germline V gives CDR1 SGHTA, CDR2 FQGTGA. CDR3 size: 16 residues. In DNA form, the CDR3 reads TGTGCCAGCAGATCCCAAGGCCCTGGATCCTCCGATGAGCAGTTCTTC. Translating it yields CASRSQGPGSSDEQFF.

The chain links TRBV5-4 to TRBJ2-2, with TRBD2 as a possible D gene (6 bases). CDR3 length equals 16 residues. V was cut by 4 bases and J by 1 base, with 14 bases left in between. CDR1 SGHNT and CDR2 YYREEE come from the germline V gene (reference sequence). CDR3 DNA: TGTGCCAGCAGCAGAGCGGGCAAGAGGAACACCGGGGAGCTGTTTTTT. Protein product: CASSRAGKRNTGELFF.

V gene TRBV14 combines with J gene TRBJ2-1, with 7 bases lining up with TRBD2. V dropped 2 bases and J dropped 8; count of bases not matched to a gene: 3. The germline V gene has CDR1 SGHDN and CDR2 FVKESK. CDR3 length: 13 residues. CDR3 DNA sequence: TGTGCCAGCAGCCAATGGACTAGGGATGAGCAGTTCTTC. Translation: CASSQWTRDEQFF.

The CDR3 nucleotides are TGTGCCAGCAGCCTATCCGGGAGCGGGAGGACAGATACGCAGTATTTT. Amino acids: CASSLSGSGRTDTQYF. The rearrangement joins TRBV7-2 to TRBJ2-3; 9 nucleotides align to TRBD2. In germline, CDR1 is SGHTA, CDR2 FQGNSA. The CDR3 runs 16 residues. Unmatched junction bases numbered 9, after V lost 5 bases and J lost 3 bases.

The genes are TRBV7-9 and TRBJ1-1; weak D call: TRBD1 (6 bases). This CDR3 is built from 15 residues. Germline CDR1 reads SEHNR; CDR2 reads FQNEAQ (reference sequence). V was cut by 5 bases and J by 1 base, with 14 bases left in between. The CDR3 region is CASSNRRTANTEAFF. The CDR3 coding sequence is TGTGCCAGCAGCAACCGAAGGACAGCGAACACTGAAGCTTTCTTT.

The chain has TRBV6-6 and TRBJ2-7; D is unresolved. The CDR3 extends over 12 amino acids. Looked up from germline, CDR1 is MNHNY and CDR2 is SVGAGI (reference sequence). V was trimmed by 6 bases and J by 6 bases, leaving 12 bases between them. CDR3 amino acids: CASRKGHGEQYF. The CDR3 DNA sequence: TGTGCCAGCAGGAAGGGCCACGGCGAGCAGTACTTC.

The CDR3 protein is CASSQEGFNDGYTF. The CDR3 DNA is TGCGCCAGCTCCCAAGAGGGGTTTAATGATGGCTACACCTTC. The gene calls are TRBV4-3 and TRBJ1-2; TRBD1 might be the D (5 bases). Trimming pared 8 bases from V and 6 bases from J, leaving 19 bases between. Germline values: CDR1 LGHNA, CDR2 YSLEER. The CDR3 length is 14 residues.

V is TRBV7-2 and J is TRBJ1-2; a weak D match, TRBD1 (6 bases). The CDR3 spans 13 residues. Germline CDR1 and CDR2: SGHTA and FQGNSA. V was shortened by 5 bases and J by 7 bases, with 14 bases between the two germline ends. The CDR3 here is CASSAQTGPGYTF. The DNA of the CDR3 is TGTGCCAGCAGCGCGCAAACAGGGCCTGGCTACACCTTC.